This TCR beta chain is from a study of neurological immune-mediated disorders. Findings of the study overall: No sharing of CDR3 amino acid sequences was observed among expanded clones across subjects, suggesting private repertoires in all groups.

Volunteers at a blood bank in Maryland, USA, were the healthy controls. The sorted libraries took about a million CD4+ or CD8+ T cells. With 10-nucleotide random UMIs included, cDNA was synthesized by 5'RACE. TCRdb re-called the 5' RACE reads with MiXCR, one entry per CDR3 protein. This sample has 30,000 to 50,000 distinct CDR3 sequences, with around 7.2% found just once. J lost 1 base, V lost 1 base, and 3 bases had no gene match. Germline V CDR1 and CDR2: DFQATT, SNEGSKA (reference sequence). This CDR3 region has 14 residues. At least ten counts were recorded for this clonotype. The target antigen is unknown.

Sequencing was done on a sample of CD4+ T cells from blood. J is TRBJ2-5 and V is TRBV20-1; 7 bases agree with TRBD1. The TCR originated in a man aged 45 to 65 in good health. CDR3 nucleotide sequence: TGCAGTGCTAGAGTGGGGGACAGCCAAGAGACCCAGTACTTC. It specifies CSARVGDSQETQYF.